This T cell receptor (beta chain) stems from a study of shared clonotypes between healthy human individuals. Per the germline V gene, CDR1 is SGHTS and CDR2 is YDEGEE. CDR3 length: 15 amino acids. J lost 4 bases, V lost 2 bases, and 5 bases had no gene match. Terminally differentiated effector memory CD45RA+ cells were excluded from the naive CD8 cells, which were CD45RO-negative and positively selected for CCR7. Libraries were prepared by immunoSEQ multiplex PCR; TCRdb keeps only in-frame clonotypes and omits some of them. This table has about 2.1 million clones, 90% to 95% appearing once. This TCR derives from a young man in good health. Some clones in this sample may be carry-over from other donors' samples. The sequenced sample consisted of naive CD8+ T cells from PBMCs. This rearrangement joins TRBV5-8 to TRBJ1-2; 10 bases line up with TRBD1. CDR3 in amino acids: CASSFRDRGGYGYTF. The CDR3 region has the DNA TGTGCCAGCAGCTTCCGGGACAGGGGCGGCTATGGCTACACCTTC.